These T cell receptor beta chains were read from a single sample in a study of blood T cell repertoires in COVID-19. The table came from immunoSEQ multiplex PCR; TCRdb's copy has only in-frame clones and leaves some out. The data show about 42,000 clones, with about nine tenths seen just once and 23% held by the top ten. The sample comprised peripheral blood. The receptors stem from a woman of 80 years or more in a cohort sampled during active or convalescent COVID-19. Each CDR3 is given with its conserved first and last residue. Fields, in order: J gene, D gene, clone size, V gene, CDR3 protein, CDR3 DNA. The D gene is left open where the match is weak. Expanded clones are given a class, and other clones once, few, many or no size at all.

TRBJ1-3	.	.	TRBV5-1	CASSPGSGGFGNTIYF	TGCGCCAGCAGCCCGGGGTCCGGGGGGTTTGGAAACACCATATATTTT
TRBJ1-2	.	once	TRBV11-3	CASSLGQGRHYGYTF	TGTGCCAGCAGCTTAGGCCAGGGGCGTCATTATGGCTACACCTTC
TRBJ2-3	TRBD2	.	TRBV5-1	CASSLTLSGGTDTQYF	TGCGCCAGCAGCTTAACCCTTAGCGGGGGCACAGATACGCAGTATTTT
TRBJ2-1	TRBD2	.	TRBV19	CASSIRAGVNEQFF	TGTGCCAGTAGCATCCGGGCGGGGGTCAATGAGCAGTTCTTC
TRBJ2-1	.	.	TRBV6-1	CASSEGPYNEQFF	TGTGCCAGCAGTGAGGGGCCGTACAATGAGCAGTTCTTC
TRBJ1-5	TRBD1	.	TRBV6-5	CASSYATGKGQPQHF	TGTGCCAGCAGTTACGCGACAGGGAAAGGCCAGCCCCAGCATTTT
TRBJ2-2	.	.	TRBV5-1	CASTLGVSSTGELFF	TGCGCCAGCACCCTAGGGGTGTCAAGCACCGGGGAGCTGTTTTTT
TRBJ2-5	.	.	TRBV28	CASSPPGFFSAQYF	TGTGCCAGCAGTCCCCCGGGGTTCTTTTCGGCCCAGTACTTC
TRBJ1-6	.	.	TRBV12-3/TRBV12-4	CASSLDRSPLHF	TGTGCCAGCAGTTTAGACCGGTCACCCCTCCACTTT
TRBJ1-3	.	few	TRBV21-1	CASPPQHPGNTIYF	TGTGCCAGTCCCCCCCAACATCCTGGAAACACCATATATTTT
TRBJ2-1	.	.	TRBV7-3	CASSDSTRQFF	TGTGCCAGCAGCGACTCGACCCGACAGTTCTTC
TRBJ2-2	TRBD1	.	TRBV7-8	CASSSTPTGAGELFF	TGTGCCAGCAGCTCTACCCCGACAGGGGCCGGGGAGCTGTTTTTT
TRBJ2-1	TRBD1	.	TRBV27	CASSFDRGYNEQFF	TGTGCCAGCAGTTTTGACAGGGGGTACAATGAGCAGTTCTTC
TRBJ2-1	.	.	TRBV7-8	CASSPEATYYNEQFF	TGTGCCAGCAGCCCTGAAGCGACTTACTACAATGAGCAGTTCTTC
TRBJ1-2	.	.	TRBV6-5	CASRQAGDPYGYTF	TGTGCCAGCAGACAGGCAGGGGACCCCTATGGCTACACCTTC
TRBJ1-1	TRBD1	.	TRBV27	CASSPRTGLLAFF	TGTGCCAGCAGTCCGAGGACAGGGCTGTTGGCTTTCTTT
TRBJ1-1	.	.	TRBV7-2	CASSLEQYTEAFF	TGTGCCAGCAGCTTAGAACAGTACACTGAAGCTTTCTTT
TRBJ2-1	TRBD2	.	TRBV7-8	CASSYPGLAGNNEQFF	TGTGCCAGCAGCTATCCGGGACTAGCGGGCAACAATGAGCAGTTCTTC
TRBJ1-2	.	once	TRBV5-1	CASSLGEDGYTF	TGCGCCAGCAGCTTGGGGGAGGATGGCTACACCTTC
TRBJ2-1	.	.	TRBV6-2/TRBV6-3	CASSNRKSFNEQFF	TGTGCCAGCAGTAACAGGAAGTCGTTCAATGAGCAGTTCTTC
TRBJ1-2	.	.	TRBV12-3/TRBV12-4	CASSAGTGGYTF	TGTGCCAGCAGTGCCGGGACTGGGGGCTACACCTTC
TRBJ2-2	TRBD2	few	TRBV7-6	CASSSTSGSTGELFF	TGTGCCAGCAGCTCGACTAGCGGGAGTACCGGGGAGCTGTTTTTT
TRBJ1-1	.	.	TRBV14	CASSQRTANTEAFF	TGTGCCAGCAGCCAACGGACAGCCAACACTGAAGCTTTCTTT
TRBJ1-2	TRBD1	.	TRBV29-1	CSVTARGLYGYTF	TGCAGCGTGACGGCCAGGGGGCTCTATGGCTACACCTTC
TRBJ2-3	TRBD1	few	TRBV11-3	CASSSRDRNTDTQYF	TGTGCCAGCAGCTCCCGGGACAGAAACACAGATACGCAGTATTTT
TRBJ1-5	.	.	TRBV18	CASSEEDTYQPQHF	TGTGCCAGCTCAGAAGAGGACACCTATCAGCCCCAGCATTTT
TRBJ1-3	.	few	TRBV29-1	CSVGVTDSGNTIYF	TGCAGCGTTGGAGTGACAGACTCTGGAAACACCATATATTTT
TRBJ2-5	TRBD2	.	TRBV5-4	CASSFSSGGAQETQYF	TGTGCCAGCAGCTTCTCTAGCGGGGGGGCTCAGGAGACCCAGTACTTC
TRBJ2-7	.	once	TRBV27	CASSLYLGQHYEQYF	TGTGCCAGCAGTTTATATTTGGGACAACACTACGAGCAGTACTTC
TRBJ1-2	.	.	TRBV9	CASRGDGRNYGYTF	TGTGCCAGCAGGGGAGACGGACGGAACTATGGCTACACCTTC
TRBJ2-7	.	.	TRBV21-1	CASSRDSCNPGTSGRDPYEQYF	TGTGCCAGCAGCCGGGACAGCTGTAATCCCGGGACTAGCGGGAGGGATCCCTACGAGCAGTACTTC
TRBJ2-7	TRBD2	.	TRBV5-1	CASSPNGLAGYESEQYF	TGCGCCAGCAGCCCGAACGGACTAGCGGGGTACGAGTCCGAGCAGTACTTC
TRBJ2-7	.	.	TRBV2	CASKGEPYEQYF	TGTGCCAGCAAAGGGGAACCCTACGAGCAGTACTTC
TRBJ1-3	.	.	TRBV5-1	CASSQDMVSSGNTIYF	TGCGCCAGCAGCCAGGACATGGTGAGCTCTGGAAACACCATATATTTT
TRBJ2-3	TRBD2	.	TRBV5-4	CASSLDGGRTTDTQYF	TGTGCCAGCAGCTTGGATGGCGGGAGGACCACAGATACGCAGTATTTT
TRBJ2-3	TRBD2	.	TRBV19	CASSRRGASTDTQYF	TGTGCCAGCTCCAGGCGGGGGGCTAGCACAGATACGCAGTATTTT
TRBJ2-1	TRBD2	few	TRBV7-2	CASSLASSGRAGEQFF	TGTGCCAGCAGCTTAGCGTCTAGCGGGAGGGCCGGTGAGCAGTTCTTC
TRBJ1-1	.	.	TRBV12-3/TRBV12-4	CASSFTQGSEAFF	TGTGCCAGCAGTTTTACCCAGGGCTCTGAAGCTTTCTTT
TRBJ2-1	TRBD1	.	TRBV7-2	CASSHGQGTYNEQFF	TGTGCCAGCAGCCACGGACAGGGAACCTACAATGAGCAGTTCTTC
TRBJ1-4	TRBD1	.	TRBV18	CASSLSGTGGEKLFF	TGTGCCAGCTCACTATCCGGGACAGGGGGCGAAAAACTGTTTTTT
TRBJ2-7	TRBD1	many	TRBV7-2	CASSSTGYDEQYF	TGTGCCAGCAGCTCGACAGGGTACGACGAGCAGTACTTC
TRBJ1-4	.	.	TRBV2	CASSQGSLHEKLFF	TGTGCCAGCAGTCAGGGGTCTTTGCATGAAAAACTGTTTTTT
TRBJ1-5	TRBD1	once	TRBV5-1	CASSLGGPGGGQPQHF	TGCGCCAGCAGCTTGGGAGGGCCAGGGGGTGGGCAGCCCCAGCATTTT
TRBJ2-3	TRBD2	once	TRBV29-1	CSVVRGSGEDTQYF	TGCAGCGTTGTACGCGGGAGTGGGGAAGATACGCAGTATTTT
TRBJ1-2	.	.	TRBV3-1/TRBV3-2	CASSVPGEGYTF	TGTGCCAGCAGCGTCCCGGGGGAGGGCTACACCTTC
TRBJ1-1	.	.	TRBV6-5	CASRRANTEAFF	TGTGCCAGCAGGAGGGCGAACACTGAAGCTTTCTTT
TRBJ1-2	TRBD1	.	TRBV5-6	CASRPESGTGPGDGYTF	TGTGCCAGCCGACCTGAATCCGGGACAGGCCCTGGGGATGGCTACACCTTC
TRBJ2-2	TRBD1	once	TRBV5-1	CASSQDRTYTGELFF	TGCGCCAGCAGCCAGGACAGGACGTACACCGGGGAGCTGTTTTTT